Shown below are 3 T cell receptor beta chains from a single sample sequenced in a study of T cell repertoires in cytomegalovirus infection. TCRdb itself ran the reads through MiXCR, one entry per CDR3 protein. Here the sample spans a few hundred thousand distinct CDR3 sequences, about 28% being singletons. For these receptors, no antigen is known. The sample in question was cultured PBMCs, obtained from culture after CMV antigen stimulation. The receptors originated from a human donor in good health (CMV status not recorded). Some clones in this sample may be carry-over from other donors' samples.

This clonotype was seen a few times. This sequence joins TRBV12-3 or TRBV12-4 and TRBJ2-7; no firm D call. The CDR3 covers 12 residues. V lost 6 bases, J lost 3 bases, and 9 bases lay in between. This CDR3 reads CASSRPGYEQYF. In DNA, the CDR3 is TGTGCCAGCAGCCGACCGGGCTACGAGCAGTACTTC.

The rearrangement joins TRBV7-6 to TRBJ2-2, with 8 bases fitting TRBD1. The J segment lost 6 bases and the V segment lost 6 bases, leaving 9 bases of the junction unmatched. Per germline, CDR1 SGHVS and CDR2 FNYEAQ. This CDR3 spans 15 amino acids. CDR3 DNA sequence: TGTGCCAGCAGACACACAGGGGGGAGGTCCGGGGAGCTGTTTTTT. Translation gives CASRHTGGRSGELFF. Full variable domain (outside the CDR3, taken from reference TRBV7-6 and TRBJ2-2): GAGVSQSPRYKVTKRGQDVALRCDPISGHVSLYWYRQALGQGPEFLTYFNYEAQQDKSGLPNDRFSAERPEGSISTLTIQRTEQRDSAMYRCASRHTGGRSGELFFGEGSRLTVL.

In this sample, this clonotype turned up a few times. V gene TRBV4-2 combines with J gene TRBJ1-2, with D possibly being TRBD1 (5 bases). Between the trimmed V and J ends, which lost 0 bases and 4 bases, there was a span of 15 bases. Germline CDR1 LGHNA, CDR2 YNFKEQ. The CDR3 is made up of 16 amino acids. CDR3 in amino acids: CASSQDPRAPIYGYTF. For the CDR3, the DNA is TGTGCCAGCAGCCAAGATCCCAGGGCCCCCATCTATGGCTACACCTTC.